The rows below give T cell receptor beta chains drawn from one sample of a study of cytomegalovirus exposure and HLA in healthy donors. The method was immunoSEQ multiplex PCR; TCRdb's version includes in-frame clones alone and lacks a portion of them. This table holds about 76,000 clones, 90% to 95% found once. Input material: PBMCs. The origin of the receptors is a woman between 18 and 29 years old in good health and CMV-seropositive. CDR3s include the opening cysteine and the closing phenylalanine or tryptophan.

V	J	CDR3
TRBV4-2	TRBJ1-2	CASSQEPPPSHFNYGYTF
TRBV19	TRBJ2-1	CASSIDQGPYNEQFF
TRBV11-2	TRBJ2-3	CASSLTTGLNTNTDTQYF
TRBV30	TRBJ2-5	CAWSTTGGAETQYF
TRBV6-1	TRBJ2-7	CASSEISGGPGEQYF
TRBV4-1	TRBJ2-1	CASSQETSYNEQFF
TRBV2	TRBJ1-2	CASSTSTGVVGYTF
TRBV15	TRBJ2-5	CATSEAGETQYF
TRBV2	TRBJ2-7	CASSRSGEGEQYF
TRBV10-1	TRBJ2-1	CASSDGGSMNEQFF
TRBV27	TRBJ2-3	CASSDWGLAQYF
TRBV4-3	TRBJ1-3	CASSPEEAGASGNTIYF
TRBV6-6	TRBJ2-7	CASSPGRAREQYF
TRBV7-9	TRBJ2-7	CASQRLGGTASYEQYF
TRBV30	TRBJ2-2	CAWSVDRRTHMNTGELFF
TRBV5-6	TRBJ1-1	CASSSLQGITEAFF
TRBV14	TRBJ2-7	CASSRPGGGWYEQYF
TRBV7-9	TRBJ2-7	CASSLAGINRGGEQYF
TRBV9	TRBJ1-4	CASSVTAVANEKLFF
TRBV9	TRBJ1-2	CASSVGGGDYGYTF
TRBV7-9	TRBJ1-4	CASTVPGTNEKLFF
TRBV19	TRBJ2-7	CASSIVAGISYEQYF
TRBV30	TRBJ1-2	CAWAAGDKGNYGYTF
TRBV5-4	TRBJ2-3	CAIQRDTDTQYF
TRBV9	TRBJ2-1	CASSGTTYNEQFF
TRBV5-1	TRBJ2-3	CASSRASGAGDTQYF
TRBV6-5	TRBJ2-7	CASSQISGGGYEQYF
TRBV7-2	TRBJ1-1	CASSLKRGSNTEAFF
TRBV5-3	TRBJ2-6	CARSLYMSDPRGGANVLTF
TRBV7-2	TRBJ2-7	CASSLSITGTSGGDEQYF
TRBV5-4	TRBJ2-3	CASSLGPADTTDTQYF
TRBV5-1	TRBJ2-1	CASSLWTSGSFYNEQFF
TRBV5-1	TRBJ2-2	CASSLGTAGGAGELFF
TRBV5-4	TRBJ2-2	CASSAGGGWNTGELFF
TRBV30	TRBJ1-1	CAWRVRRNTEAFF
TRBV6-5	TRBJ2-1	CASSYLGLELNEQFF
TRBV7-9	TRBJ2-1	CASSLRQGMDGEQFF
TRBV11-2	TRBJ1-2	CASSLDSDYGYTF
TRBV19	TRBJ2-3	CASKAGTGGGTDTQYF
TRBV7-6	TRBJ2-2	CASSPPGDNTGELFF
TRBV11-2	TRBJ2-5	CASSFNLDPRETQYF
TRBV11-3	TRBJ1-2	CASSLRLGPNYGYTF
TRBV6-1	TRBJ2-7	CASGRGDRVYEQYF
TRBV29-1	TRBJ2-2	CSVEDLSGGAAGELFF
TRBV2	TRBJ1-4	CASSSQVATNEKLFF
TRBV19	TRBJ1-5	CASIVPQHF
TRBV30	TRBJ2-7	CAWGGQGKGEQYF
TRBV10-1	TRBJ2-1	CASPRDRAPANEQFF
TRBV27	TRBJ2-1	CASSTTGIYNEQFF
TRBV30	TRBJ1-2	CAWSGDRGNYGYTF
TRBV7-9	TRBJ1-5	CASSVGLSNQPQHF
TRBV2	TRBJ1-5	CASRERDRGNQPQHF
TRBV19	TRBJ2-3	CASTSGEATLDTQYF
TRBV5-6	TRBJ2-6	CASSPEGATSGANVLTF
TRBV19	TRBJ1-5	CASSIDAAGTADNQPQHF
TRBV9	TRBJ2-7	CASSVGGTSGSYEQYF
TRBV10-3	TRBJ1-1	CAIVKGPGDTEAFF
TRBV11-1	TRBJ2-5	CASSQGAETQYF
TRBV4-2	TRBJ2-5	CASSQGLLAGGGETQYF
TRBV11-2	TRBJ1-3	CASSLAGTYGNTIYF